Given below is one T cell receptor beta chain in context. Authors' processing steps: Reference gene primer amplification in the assay estimated nucleated cell counts. The assay was immunoSEQ multiplex PCR, and TCRdb's table has in-frame clones only and misses some. V and J calls and clone size follow that table, whereas D and trimming were derived from the DNA. The sample carries fewer than 250,000 clones, just over 90% recorded once. Trimming took off 3 bases at V and 6 bases at J, with 12 bases between the two ends. Germline V lookup: CDR1 MNHEY, CDR2 SMNVEV (reference sequence). CDR3 length: 14 amino acids. The record originates from a study of blood T cell repertoires in COVID-19. About the study: Sample material is recorded as cDNA or gDNA derived from T cells, B-cell-depleted T cells, or PBMCs.

The chain employs TRBV27 and TRBJ2-1, with a possible D match to TRBD2 (5 bases). The specimen sequenced was peripheral blood. This receptor was obtained from a man in his thirties or forties with acute or convalescent COVID-19. The CDR3 loop reads CASSLEGSGNEQFF. For the CDR3, the DNA is TGTGCCAGCAGTTTGGAAGGGAGTGGCAATGAGCAGTTCTTC.